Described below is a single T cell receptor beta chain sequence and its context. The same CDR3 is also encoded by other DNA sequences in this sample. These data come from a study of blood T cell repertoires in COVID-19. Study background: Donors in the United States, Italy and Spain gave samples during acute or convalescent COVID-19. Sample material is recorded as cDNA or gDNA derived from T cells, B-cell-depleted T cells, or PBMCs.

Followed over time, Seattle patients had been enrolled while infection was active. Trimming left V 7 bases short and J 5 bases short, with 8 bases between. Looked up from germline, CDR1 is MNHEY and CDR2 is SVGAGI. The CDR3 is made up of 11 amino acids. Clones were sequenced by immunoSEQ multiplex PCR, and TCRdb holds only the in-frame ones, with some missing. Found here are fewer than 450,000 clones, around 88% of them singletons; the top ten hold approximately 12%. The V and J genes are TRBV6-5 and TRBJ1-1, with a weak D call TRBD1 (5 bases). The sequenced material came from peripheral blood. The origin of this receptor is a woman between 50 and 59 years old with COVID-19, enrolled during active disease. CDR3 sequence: CASTRGTEAFF. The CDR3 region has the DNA TGTGCCAGCACCCGGGGGACTGAAGCTTTCTTT.